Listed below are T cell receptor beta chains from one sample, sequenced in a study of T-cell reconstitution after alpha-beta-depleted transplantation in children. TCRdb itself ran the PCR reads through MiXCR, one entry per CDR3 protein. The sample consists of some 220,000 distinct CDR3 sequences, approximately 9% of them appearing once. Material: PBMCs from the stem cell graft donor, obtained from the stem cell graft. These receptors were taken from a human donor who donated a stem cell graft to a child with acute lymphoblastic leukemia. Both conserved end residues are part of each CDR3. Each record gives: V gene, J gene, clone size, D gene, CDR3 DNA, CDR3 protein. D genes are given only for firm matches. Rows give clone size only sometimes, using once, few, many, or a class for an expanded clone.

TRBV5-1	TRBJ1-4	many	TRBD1	TGCGCCAGCAGCTCCAGGACAGGCTCTGAAAAACTGTTTTTT	CASSSRTGSEKLFF
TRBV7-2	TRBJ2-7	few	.	TGTGCCAGCAGCTTTAACAGGGCCGAGCAGTACTTC	CASSFNRAEQYF
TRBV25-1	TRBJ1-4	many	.	TGTGCCAGCAGTGATCCACAGACCAGTATTGAAAAACTGTTTTTT	CASSDPQTSIEKLFF
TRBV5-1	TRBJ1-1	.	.	TGCGCCAGCACCCCCTTGGCAGGGGTATTTTCCGAAGCTTTCTTT	CASTPLAGVFSEAFF
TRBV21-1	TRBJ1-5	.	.	TGTGCCAGCAGCTCTAGACAGGGTGGACAGCCCCAGCATTTT	CASSSRQGGQPQHF
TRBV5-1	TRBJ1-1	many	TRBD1	TGCGCCAGCAGCCGTCGGGGACAGGGAGCCGGTGGGACTGAAGCTTTCTTT	CASSRRGQGAGGTEAFF
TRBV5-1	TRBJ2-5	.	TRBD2	TGCGCCAGCAGCTTGGTACTAGCGGCCCAAGAGACCCAGTACTTC	CASSLVLAAQETQYF
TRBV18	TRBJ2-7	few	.	TGTGCCAGCTCACCGCGGGACGGAGACTACGAGCAGTACTTC	CASSPRDGDYEQYF
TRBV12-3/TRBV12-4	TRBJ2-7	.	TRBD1	TGTGCCAGCAGTTCCCTTCAAGCCGGGACAGGGGCCTACGAGCAGTACTTC	CASSSLQAGTGAYEQYF
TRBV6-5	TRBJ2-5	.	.	TGTGCTGGGGGTAGAGAGACCCAGTACTTC	CAGGRETQYF
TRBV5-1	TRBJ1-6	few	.	TGCGCCAGCAGCTTGGTAGCGGGGGAACGGGGCTCACCCCTCCACTTT	CASSLVAGERGSPLHF
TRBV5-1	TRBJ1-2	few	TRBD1	TGCGCCAGCAGCTTGGAAGGACAGGGGCCCTATGGCTACACCTTC	CASSLEGQGPYGYTF
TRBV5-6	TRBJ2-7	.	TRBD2	TGTGCCAGCAGCTTGGCCTTTGCGGGGGATACCTACGAGCAGTACTTC	CASSLAFAGDTYEQYF
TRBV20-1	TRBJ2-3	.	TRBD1	TGCAGTGCCTCACCCGGGACAGGCACAGATACGCAGTATTTT	CSASPGTGTDTQYF
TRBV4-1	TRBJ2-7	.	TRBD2	TGCGCCAGCAGCCGGGGGGGACTAGTAATTTCCCACGAGCAGTACTTC	CASSRGGLVISHEQYF
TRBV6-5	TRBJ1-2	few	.	TGTGCCAGCAGTTACTCGATGGCTAACTATGGCTACACCTTC	CASSYSMANYGYTF
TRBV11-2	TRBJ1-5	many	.	TGTGCCAGCAGCTTAGGCGTGAGGGATCAGCCCCAGCATTTT	CASSLGVRDQPQHF
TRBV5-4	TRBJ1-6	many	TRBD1	TGTGCCAGCAGCTTGGGCGCCGGGACAGGGCTTGGTGGATATAATTCACCCCTCCACTTT	CASSLGAGTGLGGYNSPLHF
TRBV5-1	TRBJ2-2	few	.	TGCGCCAGCAGGTTCCAGGGCACCGGGGAGCTGTTTTTT	CASRFQGTGELFF
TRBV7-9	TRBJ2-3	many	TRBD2	TGTGCCGGAACACTAGCGGGGGCAGATACGCAGTATTTT	CAGTLAGADTQYF
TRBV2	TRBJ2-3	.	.	TGTGCCAGCAATCCTGAGACAGATACGCAGTATTTT	CASNPETDTQYF
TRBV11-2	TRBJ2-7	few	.	TGTGCCAGCAGCTCTGGACAGCCACCAGGGGAGCAGTACTTC	CASSSGQPPGEQYF
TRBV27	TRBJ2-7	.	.	TGTGCCAGCAGTGGCCGGATCTACGAGCAGTACTTC	CASSGRIYEQYF
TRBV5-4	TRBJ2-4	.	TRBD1	TGTGCCAGCAGCGCGAAGACAGGGAATATAGTAAACATTCAGTACTTC	CASSAKTGNIVNIQYF
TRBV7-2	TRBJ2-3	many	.	TGTGCCAGCGACCGGAACACAGATACGCAGTATTTT	CASDRNTDTQYF
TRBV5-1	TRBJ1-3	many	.	TGCGCCAGCAGCACTACAGGGACGGGTGGAAACACCATATATTTT	CASSTTGTGGNTIYF
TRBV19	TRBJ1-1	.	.	TGTGCCAGTGTGGGACGGATGAACACTGAAGCTTTCTTT	CASVGRMNTEAFF
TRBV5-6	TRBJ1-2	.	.	TGTGCCAGCAGCTTGTATTCAGGGCCCTACTATGGCTACACCTTC	CASSLYSGPYYGYTF
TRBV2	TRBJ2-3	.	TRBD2	TGTGCCAGCAGCTTCCGGACTAGCCCTATCACAGATACGCAGTATTTT	CASSFRTSPITDTQYF
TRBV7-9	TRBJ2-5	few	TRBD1	TGTGCCAGCAGGCCACCTATCGGGACAGGAGAGACCCAGTACTTC	CASRPPIGTGETQYF
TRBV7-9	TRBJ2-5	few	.	TGTGCCAGCAGCCACTTCCAGGCAACTCAACAAGAGACCCAGTACTTC	CASSHFQATQQETQYF
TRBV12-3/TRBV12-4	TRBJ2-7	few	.	TGTGCCAGCATGGCAGGGAAAAACAGCGACTACGAGCAGTACTTC	CASMAGKNSDYEQYF
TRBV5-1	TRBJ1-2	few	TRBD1	TGCGCCAGCAGCTTGGAACTGGGACAGGGAGACTATGGCTACACCTTC	CASSLELGQGDYGYTF
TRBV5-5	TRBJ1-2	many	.	TGTGCCAGCAGCTTGGACCCAGGGATGTATGGCTACACCTTC	CASSLDPGMYGYTF
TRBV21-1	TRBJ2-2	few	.	TGTGCCAGCAGCAAAAGCAAACAGACGAACACCGGGGAGCTGTTTTTT	CASSKSKQTNTGELFF
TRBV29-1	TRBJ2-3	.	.	TGCAGCGTTGAAGTAAGCGCCGCAGATACGCAGTATTTT	CSVEVSAADTQYF